Listed here are 2 T cell receptor beta chains from one sample, sequenced in a study of T cells in Graves' hyperthyroidism and ophthalmopathy. Amplified TCR beta CDR3 regions came from RNA transcripts. When the TCR CDR3 underwent first-round RT-PCR, the HTBI primer set was used. TCRdb analysed the multiplex PCR reads with MiXCR anew, one entry per CDR3 protein. The table lists about 520,000 distinct CDR3 sequences, about 20% of them singletons. The sequencing sample was made of blood. The receptor source for this set is a man aged 18 to 35 with Graves' hyperthyroidism.

The chain joins TRBV12-3 or TRBV12-4 to TRBJ1-2, with 9 bases aligning to TRBD1. J lost 0 bases, V lost 7 bases, and 6 bases had no gene match. The CDR3 runs 15 residues. CDR3 amino acids: CASTLGTGTNYGYTF. CDR3 coding DNA: TGTGCCAGCACCCTTGGGACAGGGACTAACTATGGCTACACCTTC.

This clonotype showed up many times. The rearrangement uses TRBV5-1 and TRBJ1-1, with D unresolved. V was clipped by 8 bases and J by 2 bases, with 7 bases between them. The CDR3 has 11 amino acids. Per the germline V gene, CDR1 is SGHRS and CDR2 is YFSETQ. The CDR3 protein is CARAGNTEAFF. The CDR3 DNA sequence: TGCGCCAGAGCAGGAAACACTGAAGCTTTCTTT.